This entry lists 27 T cell receptor beta chains sequenced from one sample in a study of PD-L1 blockade in urothelial cancer. As to time point: peripheral blood 6 weeks after treatment start. Assay: immunoSEQ multiplex PCR; the TCRdb copy retains only in-frame clones and omits some. The data hold some 41,000 clones, with around four fifths observed a single time. The sample here was PBMCs, taken around atezolizumab (anti-PD-L1) treatment. All receptors come from a man aged 60-69 years with urothelial cancer.

The CDR3 protein is CASSPLGSGGAGELFF. In nucleotides, the CDR3 is TGTGCCAGCAGCCCCCTTGGTAGCGGGGGGGCCGGGGAGCTGTTTTTT. This chain uses TRBV14 with TRBJ2-2; 11 nucleotides line up with TRBD2. J was trimmed by 6 bases and V by 4 bases; bases with no gene match: 7. Germline V gene data show CDR1 as SGHDN and CDR2 as FVKESK. CDR3 size: 16 residues.

This clone occurred a few times. The chain couples TRBV7-2 to TRBJ2-3, with a tentative D call TRBD2 (6 bases). The CDR3 is 14 residues long. Trimming took 5 bases from V and 4 from J, leaving 13 bases between them. The germline CDR1 and CDR2 sequences are SGHTA and FQGNSA. CDR3 DNA sequence: TGTGCCAGCAGCCCACTCCCGGGAGCAGATACGCAGTATTTT. The encoded protein is CASSPLPGADTQYF. Supplemented by reference TRBV7-2 and TRBJ2-3, the full variable domain reads GAGVSQSPSNKVTEKGKDVELRCDPISGHTALYWYRQSLGQGLEFLIYFQGNSAPDKSGLPSDRFSAERTGGSVSTLTIQRTQQEDSAVYLCASSPLPGADTQYFGPGTRLTVL.

The chain couples TRBV5-6 to TRBJ2-5, with D tentatively TRBD1 (5 bases). CDR1 is SGHDT, CDR2 YYEEEE, per germline. The V end lost 2 bases, the J end lost 1 base, and 15 bases lay between the germline ends. This CDR3 comprises 16 residues. This CDR3 is CASSFMGPATQETQYF. In DNA form, the CDR3 reads TGTGCCAGCAGCTTCATGGGGCCGGCGACCCAAGAGACCCAGTACTTC. Together with reference TRBV5-6 and TRBJ2-5, the CDR3 gives the full variable domain: DAGVTQSPTHLIKTRGQQVTLRCSPKSGHDTVSWYQQALGQGPQFIFQYYEEEERQRGNFPDRFSGHQFPNYSSELNVNALLLGDSALYLCASSFMGPATQETQYFGPGTRLLVL.

By sample fraction, this clone is medium-sized (0.01 to 0.1%). The chain combines TRBV19 with TRBJ2-4; the match to TRBD2 covers 15 bases. Germline-derived CDR1 and CDR2 are LNHDA and SQIVND (reference sequence). There are 14 residues in the CDR3. Unmatched junction bases numbered 6, after V lost 10 bases and J lost 8 bases. CDR3 region: CATRTSGGADIQYF. As DNA, the CDR3 is TGTGCCACCCGGACTAGCGGGGGGGCAGACATTCAGTACTTC.

This clone was recorded once. This rearrangement joins TRBV7-2 to TRBJ2-1; 12 bases agree with TRBD2. The CDR3 has 16 residues. Germline CDR1 SGHTA, CDR2 FQGNSA. J was trimmed by 3 bases and V by 5 bases; bases with no gene match: 5. DNA of the CDR3: TGTGCCAGCAGCCCACTGACTAGCGGGGGCTACAATGAGCAGTTCTTC. It encodes CASSPLTSGGYNEQFF.

The V and J genes are TRBV11-2 and TRBJ1-2; D is perhaps TRBD1 (5 bases). This CDR3 spans 15 amino acids. The V end was cut by 1 base, the J end by 7 bases, with 16 bases between. Germline CDR1 and CDR2: SGHAT and FQNNGV. CDR3 region: CASSLVGGGSGGYTF. The CDR3 DNA reads as TGTGCCAGCAGCTTAGTCGGGGGGGGATCGGGTGGCTACACCTTC.

The gene calls are TRBV19 and TRBJ1-2; 7 nucleotides line up with TRBD1. With V trimmed by 5 bases and J by 4 bases, 7 bases remained unmatched. Germline CDR1 is LNHDA and CDR2 is SQIVND (reference sequence). CDR3 length: 14 residues. The CDR3 spells CASSRRQGLYGYTF. The CDR3 nucleotides read TGTGCCAGTAGTCGGCGACAGGGTCTCTATGGCTACACCTTC.

The V gene is TRBV7-6, the J gene TRBJ2-1; 9 bases map to TRBD2. Germline CDR1 and CDR2: SGHVS and FNYEAQ. V trimming: 5 bases; J trimming: 0 bases; junction bases outside the gene matches: 5. CDR3 length equals 16 residues. CDR3 region: CASSPAGGSSYNEQFF. For the CDR3, the DNA is TGTGCCAGCAGCCCCGCGGGGGGGAGCTCCTACAATGAGCAGTTCTTC.

V gene TRBV10-3 combines with J gene TRBJ2-1; 9 bases line up with TRBD2. Germline values: CDR1 ENHRY, CDR2 SYGVKD. J gave up 6 bases and V 6 bases, and 12 bases lay outside the gene matches. This CDR3 has 16 residues. CDR3 sequence reads: CAISLAGKKGGNEQFF. The CDR3 DNA follows: TGTGCCATCAGCCTAGCGGGAAAGAAGGGCGGCAATGAGCAGTTCTTC.

The chain joins TRBV19 to TRBJ2-5; D is undetermined. From germline, CDR1 is LNHDA and CDR2 SQIVND (reference sequence). The CDR3 consists of 14 residues. The V end was cut by 3 bases, the J end by 5 bases, with 13 bases between. The CDR3 sequence: CASSMSILKETQYF. For the CDR3, the DNA is TGTGCCAGTAGTATGTCAATCCTAAAGGAGACCCAGTACTTC.

The genes are TRBV2 and TRBJ1-4; 10 nucleotides agree with TRBD1. The trim removed 5 bases at V and 1 base at J, leaving 10 bases unmatched. Germline lookup yields CDR1 SNHLY and CDR2 FYNNEI. The CDR3 is 18 residues long. The CDR3 DNA sequence: TGTGCCAGCAGTACAGGACAGGGGGAATCGGTAACTAATGAAAAACTGTTTTTT. It encodes CASSTGQGESVTNEKLFF.

This chain joins TRBV5-1 and TRBJ1-6; D possibly corresponds to TRBD1 (5 bases). V was trimmed by 4 bases and J by 9 bases, leaving 20 bases between them. Germline loops: CDR1 SGHRS, CDR2 YFSETQ. The CDR3 contains 16 residues. Here the CDR3 reads CASSLLMGREASPLHF. CDR3 bases: TGCGCCAGCAGCCTCCTTATGGGCAGGGAGGCTTCACCCCTCCACTTT.

V gene TRBV5-1 combines with J gene TRBJ2-2; the match to TRBD2 covers 9 bases. CDR1 is SGHRS, CDR2 YFSETQ, per germline. V lost 0 bases, J lost 2 bases, and 5 bases stayed unmatched. The CDR3 sequence is 17 residues long. DNA of the CDR3: TGCGCCAGCAGCTTGGCTCTAGCGGGGAGTAACACCGGGGAGCTGTTTTTT. This codes for CASSLALAGSNTGELFF.

This chain uses TRBV6-1 with TRBJ1-3, with D uncertain. The germline V gene encodes CDR1 MNHNS and CDR2 SASEGT. CDR3 length: 14 amino acids. V was cut by 6 bases and J by 1 base, with 10 bases left in between. CDR3 in amino acids: CASRQTGSGNTIYF. For the CDR3, the DNA is TGTGCCAGCAGACAAACGGGGTCTGGAAACACCATATATTTT.

The chain links TRBV10-2 to TRBJ2-1; the match to TRBD2 covers 9 bases. The CDR3 has 12 residues. Looked up from germline, CDR1 is WSHSY and CDR2 is SAAADI. V trimming: 7 bases; J trimming: 7 bases; junction bases outside the gene matches: 2. CDR3 in DNA: TGCGCCAGCACTAGCGGGGATAATGAGCAGTTCTTC. It translates to CASTSGDNEQFF.

This rearrangement joins TRBV7-3 to TRBJ2-2; 7 bases fit TRBD1. J gave up 4 bases and V 5 bases, and 4 bases lay outside the gene matches. The CDR3 runs to 14 residues. Germline CDR1 reads SGHTA; CDR2 reads FQGTGA. CDR3 sequence: CASSPDRTTGELFF. CDR3 sequence (DNA): TGTGCCAGCAGCCCGGACAGGACCACCGGGGAGCTGTTTTTT.

CDR3 sequence: CASSPPGSSSNEQFF. The CDR3 DNA is TGTGCCAGCAGCCCCCCAGGGTCCTCAAGCAATGAGCAGTTCTTC. The rearrangement links TRBV7-2 to TRBJ2-1; a weak D match, TRBD1 (5 bases). V was shortened by 5 bases and J by 6 bases, with 17 bases between the two germline ends. The CDR3 has 15 amino acids. CDR1 SGHTA and CDR2 FQGNSA come from the germline V gene. Full variable domain (remainder filled in from reference TRBV7-2 and TRBJ2-1): GAGVSQSPSNKVTEKGKDVELRCDPISGHTALYWYRQSLGQGLEFLIYFQGNSAPDKSGLPSDRFSAERTGGSVSTLTIQRTQQEDSAVYLCASSPPGSSSNEQFFGPGTRLTVL.

This clone was counted a single time. In DNA, the CDR3 is TGTGCCAGCAGTCGGGGGTCGAGCAATCAGCCCCAGCATTTT. Protein product: CASSRGSSNQPQHF. V usage is TRBV6-6 and J usage is TRBJ1-5, with a weak D call TRBD1 (5 bases). Trimming pared 5 bases from V and 1 base from J, leaving 9 bases between. Germline CDR1 MNHNY, CDR2 SVGAGI (reference sequence). CDR3 length: 14 amino acids.

The chain uses TRBV5-8 and TRBJ1-2; perhaps TRBD1 as D (6 bases). The germline CDR1 and CDR2 sequences are SGHTS and YDEGEE. Trimming took 4 bases from V and 8 from J, leaving 18 bases between them. This CDR3 has 14 residues. In DNA form, the CDR3 reads TGTGCCAGCAGCCCCTCACAGGGAAGGCTCGGCTACACCTTC. Amino acid sequence: CASSPSQGRLGYTF. Using reference TRBV5-8 and TRBJ1-2 for the parts outside the CDR3, the full variable domain is EAGVTQSPTHLIKTRGQQATLRCSPISGHTSVYWYQQALGLGLQFLLWYDEGEERNRGNFPPRFSGRQFPNYSSELNVNALELEDSALYLCASSPSQGRLGYTFGSGTRLTVV.

The rearrangement uses TRBV5-1 and TRBJ2-5, with a weak D call TRBD1 (5 bases). The germline V gene has CDR1 SGHRS and CDR2 YFSETQ. V gave up 2 bases and J gave up 2 bases, with 13 bases separating them. This CDR3 has 15 amino acids. The CDR3 region is CASSFQGSGQETQYF. CDR3 nucleotide sequence: TGCGCCAGCAGCTTCCAGGGATCCGGACAAGAGACCCAGTACTTC.

This clone was counted many times. Other DNA sequences in the sample encode the same CDR3. The CDR3 nucleotides are TGCGCCAGCAGCTTGGGCAGCGGGGGGGCGGGTGAGCAGTTCTTC. Translation: CASSLGSGGAGEQFF. The V gene is TRBV5-1, the J gene TRBJ2-1, with 10 bases fitting TRBD2. CDR1 SGHRS and CDR2 YFSETQ come from the germline V gene. This CDR3 is built from 15 residues. J was trimmed by 9 bases and V by 0 bases; bases with no gene match: 6.

As DNA, the CDR3 is TGTGCCAGCAGTCCGACAAAGGGGGCCCTCACCGGGGAGCTGTTTTTT. Its translation: CASSPTKGALTGELFF. This chain links TRBV7-9 with TRBJ2-2, with 7 bases that match TRBD1. The CDR3 consists of 16 residues. CDR1 SEHNR and CDR2 FQNEAQ come from the germline V gene (reference sequence). The ends lost 6 bases at V and 4 bases at J; junction bases unmatched: 11.

The rearrangement uses TRBV18 and TRBJ1-5, with unresolved D. The germline V gene encodes CDR1 KGHSH and CDR2 LQKENI. V was pared by 2 bases and J by 7 bases, with 15 bases between. This CDR3 comprises 15 residues. CDR3 in amino acids: CASSPSRDGVQPQHF. The DNA for the CDR3 is TGTGCCAGCTCACCATCGAGGGATGGGGTCCAGCCCCAGCATTTT. Full variable domain (missing parts from reference TRBV18 and TRBJ1-5): NAGVMQNPRHLVRRRGQEARLRCSPMKGHSHVYWYRQLPEEGLKFMVYLQKENIIDESGMPKERFSAEFPKEGPSILRIQQVVRGDSAAYFCASSPSRDGVQPQHFGDGTRLSIL.

V is TRBV6-5 and J is TRBJ2-7, with TRBD1 as a possible D gene (6 bases). The CDR3 contains 16 residues. The ends were cut back, 0 bases at V and 6 bases at J, with 18 bases in the middle. Germline V CDR1 and CDR2: MNHEY, SVGAGI. The CDR3 region has the DNA TGTGCCAGCAGTTACTCCGGGACAAGCTCCGTCTCCGAGCAGTACTTC. Residues: CASSYSGTSSVSEQYF.

This rearrangement joins TRBV5-1 to TRBJ1-2; 8 bases fit TRBD1. The germline CDR1 and CDR2 sequences are SGHRS and YFSETQ. The V gene end was trimmed by 4 bases and the J gene end by 8 bases; junction bases not matched to a gene: 10. The CDR3 is made up of 14 amino acids. CDR3 region: CASSTESTGVGYTF. CDR3 bases: TGCGCCAGCAGCACTGAATCGACAGGGGTCGGCTACACCTTC.

The V call is TRBV27, the J call TRBJ1-4, with 7 bases aligning to TRBD1. The CDR3 contains 15 residues. Germline assignment: CDR1 MNHEY and CDR2 SMNVEV (reference sequence). The V and J ends lost 6 bases and 5 bases, in that order; junction bases with no gene match: 9. The CDR3 DNA reads as TGTGCCAGCAGCATAGGGGGCCAGACAAATGAAAAACTGTTTTTT. Protein: CASSIGGQTNEKLFF.

The chain combines TRBV2 with TRBJ2-2; 7 bases are shared with TRBD2. This CDR3 spans 14 amino acids. The germline V gene has CDR1 SNHLY and CDR2 FYNNEI. With V trimmed by 5 bases and J by 4 bases, 4 bases remained unmatched. Here the CDR3 reads CASSWTGGTGELFF. Here the CDR3 DNA reads TGTGCCAGCAGTTGGACGGGAGGCACCGGGGAGCTGTTTTTT.